This T cell receptor beta chain was sequenced during a study of T cells in Graves' hyperthyroidism and ophthalmopathy. Whole-study results and caveats: Blood samples included most of the expanded thyroid clonotypes exceeding 0.001.

TCR beta CDR3 sequences were amplified from RNA transcripts. In the first-round RT-PCR of the TCR CDR3, the HTBI primer set was used. TCRdb re-called the multiplex PCR reads through MiXCR, storing one row per CDR3 protein. Found here are about 710,000 distinct CDR3 sequences, roughly 15% of them singletons; the top ten hold around 7.7%. The table lists this clonotype with a few counts. Its cognate antigen is unknown. The trim removed 2 bases at V and 5 bases at J, leaving 7 bases unmatched. This CDR3 is built from 17 residues. CDR1 KGHDR and CDR2 SFDVKD come from the germline V gene. Lactation, pregnancy, other autoimmune disease or uncontrolled infection excluded patients.

The chain links TRBV24-1 to TRBJ2-5; the match to TRBD2 covers 13 bases. The TCR comes from a man younger than 35 with Graves' hyperthyroidism. Sequenced material: blood. CDR3 sequence: CATSDSLAGGPMETQYF. DNA for the CDR3: TGTGCCACCAGTGATTCACTAGCGGGAGGGCCTATGGAGACCCAGTACTTC.